This is a list of T cell receptor beta chains from one sample in a study of blood T cell repertoires in COVID-19. The data were produced by immunoSEQ multiplex PCR, yet TCRdb's version contains in-frame clones alone and is incomplete. This sample has 100,000 to 150,000 clones, with about 85% found just once. Material for sequencing was peripheral blood. The receptors derive from a man aged 55 to 70 with acute or convalescent COVID-19. Both conserved end residues are part of each CDR3. A D gene is named only where the DNA matches it firmly. The size of a clone is reported for some rows only, either as once, few or many, or as a class for expanded clones.

CDR3 length,D gene,V gene,J gene,clone size,CDR3 DNA,CDR3 protein
11,-,TRBV30,TRBJ1-1,-,TGTGCCTGGAGTGTGCCCAGAAAAGCTTTCTTT,CAWSVPRKAFF
13,-,TRBV5-1,TRBJ2-5,-,TGCGCCAGCAGCTTGATACAGGGCGAGACCCAGTACTTC,CASSLIQGETQYF
13,-,TRBV6-1,TRBJ1-1,few,TGTGCCAGCAGTGAAATGGGAGTCACTGAAGCTTTCTTT,CASSEMGVTEAFF
13,TRBD2,TRBV19,TRBJ2-7,-,TGTGCCAGTAAAGGCGGGAGGGAATACGAGCAGTACTTC,CASKGGREYEQYF
14,TRBD1,TRBV4-1,TRBJ1-4,-,TGCGCCAGCGGCCAAGGACAGGTTAATGAAAAACTGTTTTTT,CASGQGQVNEKLFF
14,-,TRBV19,TRBJ1-1,once,TGTGCCAGTATCCTAGCCGCGGGGAACACTGAAGCTTTCTTT,CASILAAGNTEAFF
14,TRBD1,TRBV5-1,TRBJ2-7,-,TGCGCCAGCAGCTGGGGACAGGGTGTGGGCGAGCAGTACTTC,CASSWGQGVGEQYF
12,-,TRBV7-6,TRBJ2-2,few,TGTGCCAGCAGCTTACGGGAAGGGGAGCTGTTTTTT,CASSLREGELFF
13,TRBD1,TRBV2,TRBJ2-7,-,TGTGCCAGCAGTACCGGGACAGAGTACGAGCAGTACTTC,CASSTGTEYEQYF
13,-,TRBV18,TRBJ1-1,-,TGTGCCAGCTCACCAGTAGGGGAGGCTGAAGCTTTCTTT,CASSPVGEAEAFF
17,-,TRBV18,TRBJ2-4,-,TGTGCCAGCTCACCGACTCGCGGGCAGGTGGGCAAAAACATTCAGTACTTC,CASSPTRGQVGKNIQYF
13,-,TRBV4-2,TRBJ2-6,-,TGTGCCAGCAGTTTCGTTGGGGCCAACGTCCTGACTTTC,CASSFVGANVLTF
16,-,TRBV28,TRBJ1-4,-,TGTGCCAGCAGCCCCCGCCACGCGGGTGTTAATGAAAAACTGTTTTTT,CASSPRHAGVNEKLFF
15,TRBD2,TRBV3-1/TRBV3-2,TRBJ2-3,-,TGTGCCAGCAGCCCTAGCGGGAACCCCACAGATACGCAGTATTTT,CASSPSGNPTDTQYF
14,TRBD1,TRBV18,TRBJ1-4,few,TGTGCCAGCTCAGCCGGGACAGGGGGAGAAAAACTGTTTTTT,CASSAGTGGEKLFF
15,TRBD1,TRBV24-1,TRBJ2-3,-,TGTGCCACCAGTGATTTGGGACAGGGACCAGATACGCAGTATTTT,CATSDLGQGPDTQYF
14,-,TRBV3-1/TRBV3-2,TRBJ2-2,-,TGTGCCAGCAGCCAACTAAGCGGACCCGGGGAGCTGTTTTTT,CASSQLSGPGELFF
11,-,TRBV2,TRBJ2-7,-,TGTGCCTGTAGAGTCGCCTACGAGCAGTACTTC,CACRVAYEQYF
11,-,TRBV6-6,TRBJ2-7,-,TGTGCCAGCCCCCCCGAGAACGAGCAGTACTTC,CASPPENEQYF
12,-,TRBV7-8,TRBJ1-1,-,TGTGCCAGCAGCTTAGTCCGCACTGAAGCTTTCTTT,CASSLVRTEAFF
15,-,TRBV27,TRBJ2-1,-,TGTGCCAGCAGTGTCGCCCGGGACATATACAATGAGCAGTTCTTC,CASSVARDIYNEQFF
18,TRBD1,TRBV5-4,TRBJ1-2,few,TGTGCCAGCAGCTCTGCCAAGGACAGGGGATCAGCCGGGCAGGGCTACACCTTC,CASSSAKDRGSAGQGYTF